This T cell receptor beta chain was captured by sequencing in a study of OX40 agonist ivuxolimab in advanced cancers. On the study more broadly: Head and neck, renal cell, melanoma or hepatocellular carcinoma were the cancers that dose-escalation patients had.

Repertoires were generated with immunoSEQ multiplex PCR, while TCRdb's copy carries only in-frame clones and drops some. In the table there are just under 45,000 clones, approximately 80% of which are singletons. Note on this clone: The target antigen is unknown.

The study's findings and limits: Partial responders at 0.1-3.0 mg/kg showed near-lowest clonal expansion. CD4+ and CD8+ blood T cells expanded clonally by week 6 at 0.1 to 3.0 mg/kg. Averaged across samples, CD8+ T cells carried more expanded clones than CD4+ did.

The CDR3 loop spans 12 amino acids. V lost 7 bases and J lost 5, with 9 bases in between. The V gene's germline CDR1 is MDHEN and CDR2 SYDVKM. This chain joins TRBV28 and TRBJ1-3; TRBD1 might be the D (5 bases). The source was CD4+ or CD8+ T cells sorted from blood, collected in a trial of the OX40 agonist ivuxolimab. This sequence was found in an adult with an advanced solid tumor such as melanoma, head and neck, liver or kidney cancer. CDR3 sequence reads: CASIGQRNTIYF. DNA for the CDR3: TGTGCCAGCATAGGACAAAGAAACACCATATATTTT.